These 9 T cell receptor beta chains came from one sample sequenced in a study of Graves' ophthalmopathy and Graves' hyperthyroidism. Investigators amplified TCR beta CDR3 regions from RNA transcripts. Second-round multiplex PCR followed a first-round RT-PCR using HTBI primers. TCRdb ran MiXCR on the multiplex PCR reads and lists one entry per CDR3 protein. The sample lists 400,000 to 450,000 distinct CDR3 sequences, around 21% seen once, with roughly 3% in the top ten. The sequenced sample was peripheral blood. The receptors stem from a woman in her late teens or twenties with stable Graves' hyperthyroidism.

This clonotype was detected ten times or more. This chain links TRBV6-1 with TRBJ1-1; weak D call: TRBD1 (5 bases). The CDR3 runs 14 residues. V gave up 6 bases and J gave up 7 bases, with 18 bases separating them. CDR1 is MNHNS and CDR2 is SASEGT in the germline V gene. In DNA, the CDR3 is TGTGCCAGCAGAACTGGGGCCAACCTAGGTGAAGCTTTCTTT. Residues: CASRTGANLGEAFF.

This clonotype was detected ten times or more. V gene TRBV6-1 combines with J gene TRBJ1-5; D call uncertain. The CDR3 has 15 residues. Looked up from germline, CDR1 is MNHNS and CDR2 is SASEGT. Between the trimmed V and J ends, which lost 1 base and 4 bases, there was a span of 11 bases. CDR3 protein: CASSEVTIGNQPQHF. CDR3 bases: TGTGCCAGCAGTGAAGTCACCATCGGGAATCAGCCCCAGCATTTT.

The chain is built from TRBV27 and TRBJ2-7; 9 nucleotides line up with TRBD1. V trimming: 2 bases; J trimming: 6 bases; junction bases outside the gene matches: 8. CDR3 length equals 15 residues. The germline CDR1 and CDR2 sequences are MNHEY and SMNVEV (reference sequence). CDR3 coding DNA: TGTGCCAGCAGTTTACGGTGGGGGACAGGGCGCGAGCAGTACTTC. It translates to CASSLRWGTGREQYF.

This chain joins TRBV3-1 and TRBJ1-2; TRBD1 matches at 9 bases. Germline lookup yields CDR1 LGHDT and CDR2 YNNKEL (reference sequence). The length of the CDR3 is 15 residues. Germline trimming cut 1 base from V and 2 bases from J; bases unmatched to any gene: 2. The CDR3 sequence: CASSQAGTGNYGYTF. The CDR3 nucleotides read TGTGCCAGCAGCCAAGCCGGGACAGGGAACTATGGCTACACCTTC.

Regarding this clonotype: One end of the junction varies from germline; a read error may be responsible. The CDR3 protein is CASSGDSNTEACF. The CDR3 nucleotides are TGCGCCAGCAGCGGGGACAGTAACACTGAAGCTTGCTTT. V is TRBV5-1 and J is TRBJ1-1, with 7 nucleotides matching TRBD1. CDR3 length: 13 amino acids. Per germline, CDR1 SGHRS and CDR2 YFSETQ.

This clonotype has a count of ten or more. The J gene is TRBJ1-2, the V gene TRBV19; possible D gene TRBD1, 6 bases. CDR1 LNHDA and CDR2 SQIVND come from the germline V gene (reference sequence). The CDR3 loop spans 13 amino acids. V was clipped by 5 bases and J by 2 bases, with 9 bases between them. CDR3 DNA: TGTGCCAGTAGTCGACAGGTAAACTATGGCTACACCTTC. Translating gives CASSRQVNYGYTF.

This clonotype was detected many times. The rearrangement joins TRBV20-1 to TRBJ2-5, with D possibly being TRBD2 (6 bases). CDR1 and CDR2 from the germline V gene are DFQATT and SNEGSKA (reference sequence). The CDR3 covers 15 residues. V shed 4 bases and J shed 1 base, with 16 bases lying between them. The CDR3 protein is CSANEASVPQETQYF. CDR3 nucleotides: TGCAGTGCTAATGAGGCTAGCGTACCCCAAGAGACCCAGTACTTC.

The sample holds many counts of this clonotype. The chain links TRBV12-3 or TRBV12-4 to TRBJ1-1; weak D call: TRBD1 (5 bases). The CDR3 has 14 amino acids. V lost 6 bases to trimming and J lost 1 base, with 12 bases between them. The chain's CDR3 is CASRPGPANTEAFF. The CDR3 DNA follows: TGTGCCAGCAGACCGGGGCCAGCGAACACTGAAGCTTTCTTT.

The J gene is TRBJ1-2, the V gene TRBV12-3 or TRBV12-4, with 9 nucleotides matching TRBD1. The V segment lost 3 bases and the J segment 0 bases; nucleotides outside the gene matches: 11. The length of the CDR3 is 18 residues. The CDR3 region has the DNA TGTGCCAGCAGTTTCTCCGGAACCGGGACAGGGTCTAACTATGGCTACACCTTC. Translated, it gives CASSFSGTGTGSNYGYTF.